The TCR beta chain under discussion was sequenced for a study of T cells in localized non-small cell lung cancer. Method: immunoSEQ multiplex PCR; TCRdb's copy keeps in-frame clones and lacks some. The sample shows 50,000 to 65,000 clones, about four fifths of them seen only once. This CDR3 is built from 12 residues. The V end lost 4 bases, the J end lost 3 bases, and 4 bases lay between the germline ends. Germline assignment: CDR1 PRHDT and CDR2 FYEKMQ (reference sequence). This TCR was recovered from a man aged 35 to 69 with stage II lung adenocarcinoma. This rearrangement joins TRBV13 to TRBJ1-3; D uncertain. The source was PBMCs, collected before any cancer treatment. Written as DNA, the CDR3 is TGTGCCAGCAGCTGGGTTGGAAACACCATATATTTT. Protein product: CASSWVGNTIYF.